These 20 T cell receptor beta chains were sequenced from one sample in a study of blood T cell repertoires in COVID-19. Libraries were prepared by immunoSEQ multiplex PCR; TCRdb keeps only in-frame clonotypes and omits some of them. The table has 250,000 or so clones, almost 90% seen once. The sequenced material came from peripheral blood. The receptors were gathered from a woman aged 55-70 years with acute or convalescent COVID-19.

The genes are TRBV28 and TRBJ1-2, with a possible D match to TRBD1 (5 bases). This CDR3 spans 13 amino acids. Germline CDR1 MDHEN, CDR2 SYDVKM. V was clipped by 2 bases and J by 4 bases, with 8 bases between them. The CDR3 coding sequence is TGTGCCAGCAGTTTAAACGGGGGCTATGGCTACACCTTC. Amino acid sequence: CASSLNGGYGYTF.

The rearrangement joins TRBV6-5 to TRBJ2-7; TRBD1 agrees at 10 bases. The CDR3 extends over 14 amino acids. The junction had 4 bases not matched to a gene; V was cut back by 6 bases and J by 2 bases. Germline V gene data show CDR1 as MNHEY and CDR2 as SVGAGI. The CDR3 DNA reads TGTGCCAGCAGCGCCGGGACAGGGGCCTACGAGCAGTACTTC. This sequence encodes CASSAGTGAYEQYF.

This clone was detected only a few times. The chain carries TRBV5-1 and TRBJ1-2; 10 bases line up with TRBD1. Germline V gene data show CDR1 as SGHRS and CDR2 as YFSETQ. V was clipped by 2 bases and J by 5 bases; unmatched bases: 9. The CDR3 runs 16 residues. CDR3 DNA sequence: TGCGCCAGCAGCTTCGTGACAGGGGGCGCCGAGTATGGCTACACCTTC. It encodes CASSFVTGGAEYGYTF.

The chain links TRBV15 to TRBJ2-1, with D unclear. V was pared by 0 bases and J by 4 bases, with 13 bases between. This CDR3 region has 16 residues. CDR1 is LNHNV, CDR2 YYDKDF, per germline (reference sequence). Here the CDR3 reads CATSREGAYPYNEQFF. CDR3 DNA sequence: TGTGCCACCAGCAGAGAAGGAGCGTACCCTTACAATGAGCAGTTCTTC.

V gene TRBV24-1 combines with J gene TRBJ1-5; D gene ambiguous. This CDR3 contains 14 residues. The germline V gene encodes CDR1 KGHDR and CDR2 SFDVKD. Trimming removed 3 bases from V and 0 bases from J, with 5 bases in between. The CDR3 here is CATSDLYSNQPQHF. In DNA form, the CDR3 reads TGTGCCACCAGTGATCTTTATAGCAATCAGCCCCAGCATTTT.

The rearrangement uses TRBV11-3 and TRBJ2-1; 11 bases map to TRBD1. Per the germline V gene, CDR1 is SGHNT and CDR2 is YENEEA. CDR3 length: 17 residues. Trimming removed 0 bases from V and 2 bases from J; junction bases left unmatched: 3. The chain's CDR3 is CASSLEGGQGAYNEQFF. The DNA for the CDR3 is TGTGCCAGCAGCTTAGAAGGGGGACAGGGGGCCTACAATGAGCAGTTCTTC.

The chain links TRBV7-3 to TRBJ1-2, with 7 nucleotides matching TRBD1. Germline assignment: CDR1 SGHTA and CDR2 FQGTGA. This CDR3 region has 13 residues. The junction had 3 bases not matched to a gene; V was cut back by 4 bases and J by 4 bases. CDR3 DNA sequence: TGTGCCAGCAGCTACGACAGGGCCTATGGCTACACCTTC. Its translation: CASSYDRAYGYTF.

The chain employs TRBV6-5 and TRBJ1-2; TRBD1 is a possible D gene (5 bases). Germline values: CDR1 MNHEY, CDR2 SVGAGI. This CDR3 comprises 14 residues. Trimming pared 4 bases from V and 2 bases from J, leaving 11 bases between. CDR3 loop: CASSSLRQNYGYTF. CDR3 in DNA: TGTGCCAGCAGTTCGCTTCGACAGAACTATGGCTACACCTTC.

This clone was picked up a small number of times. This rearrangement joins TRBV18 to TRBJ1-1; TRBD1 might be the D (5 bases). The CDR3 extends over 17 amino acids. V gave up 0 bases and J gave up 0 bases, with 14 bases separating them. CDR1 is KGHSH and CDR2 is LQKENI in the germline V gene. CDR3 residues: CASSPPTAGFMNTEAFF. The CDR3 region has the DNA TGTGCCAGCTCACCACCGACGGCAGGGTTTATGAACACTGAAGCTTTCTTT. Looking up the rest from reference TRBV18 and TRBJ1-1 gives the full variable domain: NAGVMQNPRHLVRRRGQEARLRCSPMKGHSHVYWYRQLPEEGLKFMVYLQKENIIDESGMPKERFSAEFPKEGPSILRIQQVVRGDSAAYFCASSPPTAGFMNTEAFFGQGTRLTVV.

For the CDR3, the DNA is TGTGCCAGCGAAGGGGTTTATCAGCCCCAGCATTTT. Protein: CASEGVYQPQHF. The chain joins TRBV28 to TRBJ1-5; D perhaps matches TRBD1 (5 bases). Looked up from germline, CDR1 is MDHEN and CDR2 is SYDVKM. This CDR3 has 12 residues. Trimming pared 8 bases from V and 5 bases from J, leaving 10 bases between.

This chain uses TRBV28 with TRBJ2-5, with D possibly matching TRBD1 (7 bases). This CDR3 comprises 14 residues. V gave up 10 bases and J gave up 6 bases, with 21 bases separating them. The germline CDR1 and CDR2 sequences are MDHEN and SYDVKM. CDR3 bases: TGTGCCACAGAAATGACAGGGAGGCTGAAGACCCAGTACTTC. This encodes CATEMTGRLKTQYF.

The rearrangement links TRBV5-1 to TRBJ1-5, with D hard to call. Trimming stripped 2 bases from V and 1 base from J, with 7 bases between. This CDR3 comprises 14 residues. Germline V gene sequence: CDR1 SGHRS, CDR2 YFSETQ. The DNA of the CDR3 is TGCGCCAGCAGCTTATCACACAGCAATCAGCCCCAGCATTTT. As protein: CASSLSHSNQPQHF.

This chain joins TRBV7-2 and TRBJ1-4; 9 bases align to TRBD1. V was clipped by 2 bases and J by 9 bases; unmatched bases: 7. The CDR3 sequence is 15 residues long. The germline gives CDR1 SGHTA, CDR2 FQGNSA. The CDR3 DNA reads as TGTGCCAGCAGCTTAAATGGACAGGGGTTGAAAAAACTGTTTTTT. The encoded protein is CASSLNGQGLKKLFF.

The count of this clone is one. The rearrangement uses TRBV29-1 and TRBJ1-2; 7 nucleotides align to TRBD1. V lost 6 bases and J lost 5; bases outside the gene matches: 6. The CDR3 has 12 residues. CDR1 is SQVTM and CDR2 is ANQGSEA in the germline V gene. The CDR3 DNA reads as TGCAGCGTGGGGGACAGCCCTTATGGCTACACCTTC. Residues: CSVGDSPYGYTF. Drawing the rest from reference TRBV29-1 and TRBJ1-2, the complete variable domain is SAVISQKPSRDICQRGTSLTIQCQVDSQVTMMFWYRQQPGQSLTLIATANQGSEATYESGFVIDKFPISRPNLTFSTLTVSNMSPEDSSIYLCSVGDSPYGYTFGSGTRLTVV.

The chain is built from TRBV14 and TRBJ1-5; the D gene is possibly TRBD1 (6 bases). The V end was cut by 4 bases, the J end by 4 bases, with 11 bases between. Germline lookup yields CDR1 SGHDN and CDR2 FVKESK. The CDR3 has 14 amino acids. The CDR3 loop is CASSLTGGNQPQHF. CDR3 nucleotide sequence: TGTGCCAGCAGCCTGACAGGCGGAAATCAGCCCCAGCATTTT.

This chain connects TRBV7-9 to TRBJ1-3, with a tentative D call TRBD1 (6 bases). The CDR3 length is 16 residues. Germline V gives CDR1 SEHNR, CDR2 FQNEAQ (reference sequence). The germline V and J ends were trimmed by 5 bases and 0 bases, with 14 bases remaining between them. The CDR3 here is CASSPRGQISGNTIYF. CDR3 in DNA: TGTGCCAGCAGCCCCCGAGGACAGATCTCTGGAAACACCATATATTTT.

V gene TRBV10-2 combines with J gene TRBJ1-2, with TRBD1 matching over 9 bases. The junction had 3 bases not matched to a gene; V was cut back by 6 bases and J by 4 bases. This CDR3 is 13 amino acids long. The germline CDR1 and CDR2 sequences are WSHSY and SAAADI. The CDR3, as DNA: TGCGCCAGCAGCGGGACAGGGAGCTATGGCTACACCTTC. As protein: CASSGTGSYGYTF.

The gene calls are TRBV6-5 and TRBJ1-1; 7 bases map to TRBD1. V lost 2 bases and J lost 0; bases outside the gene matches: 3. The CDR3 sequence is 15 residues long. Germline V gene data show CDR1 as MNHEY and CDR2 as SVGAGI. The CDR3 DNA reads TGTGCCAGCAGTTACGACAGGGCCCTGAACACTGAAGCTTTCTTT. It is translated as CASSYDRALNTEAFF.

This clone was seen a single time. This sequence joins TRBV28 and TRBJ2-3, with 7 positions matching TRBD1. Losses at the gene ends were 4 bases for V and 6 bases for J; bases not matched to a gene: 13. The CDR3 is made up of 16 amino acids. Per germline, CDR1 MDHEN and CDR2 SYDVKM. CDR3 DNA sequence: TGTGCCAGCAGTTGGCGACAGGGCCTTAAAGGGGATACGCAGTATTTT. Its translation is CASSWRQGLKGDTQYF.

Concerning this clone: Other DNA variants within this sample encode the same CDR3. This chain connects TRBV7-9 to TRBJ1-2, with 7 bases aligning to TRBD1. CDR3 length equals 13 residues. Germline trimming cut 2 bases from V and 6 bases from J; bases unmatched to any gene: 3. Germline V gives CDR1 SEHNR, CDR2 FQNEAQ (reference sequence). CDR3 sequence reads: CASSLRTGDGYTF. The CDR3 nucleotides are TGTGCCAGCAGCTTAAGAACAGGGGATGGCTACACCTTC.